This paragraph reports one TCR beta chain. Its antigen is as yet unknown. Profiled with immunoSEQ multiplex PCR; TCRdb holds only in-frame clones, not every one. The sample contains about 73,000 clones, 80% to 90% of which appear only once. This CDR3 is built from 19 residues. The V end was cut by 0 bases, the J end by 0 bases, with 17 bases between. The germline gives CDR1 SGHDN, CDR2 FVKESK. This record comes from a study of OX40 agonist ivuxolimab in advanced cancers. Study-wide context: Hepatocellular carcinoma, melanoma, renal cell or head and neck cancer affected the dose-escalation patients. Antecedent anti-PD-1, anti-PD-L1 or anti-CTLA-4 therapy was permissible, with 35% to 40% having received some.

The study, taken as a whole, reports: The CD4+ and CD8+ T cells in the blood had expanded clonally by week 6 at 0.1 to 3.0 mg/kg.

Sample: CD4+ or CD8+ T cells sorted from blood, taken in a trial of the OX40 agonist ivuxolimab. J is TRBJ2-2 and V is TRBV14; D tentatively reads TRBD1 or TRBD2 (5 bases each). The TCR originated in an adult with an advanced solid tumor such as melanoma, head and neck, liver or kidney cancer. The CDR3 DNA follows: TGTGCCAGCAGCCAAGATGGAAAGCCGGGACGCGCGAACACCGGGGAGCTGTTTTTT. Its protein is CASSQDGKPGRANTGELFF.